The next 22 T cell receptor beta chains were all read from a single sample in a study of blood T cell repertoires in COVID-19. Profiled with immunoSEQ multiplex PCR; TCRdb holds only in-frame clones, not every one. The data show some 17,000 clones, about four fifths seen once. Source material: peripheral blood. These TCRs come from an older man with acute or convalescent COVID-19.

The chain employs TRBV10-3 and TRBJ1-1, with D perhaps TRBD1 (5 bases). Trimming pared 0 bases from V and 3 bases from J, leaving 8 bases between. The CDR3 runs 14 residues. Germline V lookup: CDR1 ENHRY, CDR2 SYGVKD. The CDR3 region is CAISESGAYTEAFF. In DNA form, the CDR3 reads TGTGCCATCAGTGAGTCTGGGGCTTACACTGAAGCTTTCTTT.

This clone was detected a few times. V usage is TRBV19 and J usage is TRBJ1-5; TRBD1 aligns across 7 bases. V lost 7 bases to trimming and J lost 0 bases; unmatched junction nucleotides: 9. This CDR3 contains 16 residues. Germline assignment: CDR1 LNHDA and CDR2 SQIVND (reference sequence). The CDR3 nucleotides are TGTGCCAGTACCAGGGACAGTTCCCTTAGCAATCAGCCCCAGCATTTT. It codes for CASTRDSSLSNQPQHF.

The chain combines TRBV29-1 with TRBJ1-3; D gene unclear. Germline CDR1 SQVTM, CDR2 ANQGSEA. V dropped 4 bases and J dropped 2 bases, with 9 bases sitting between them. The CDR3 totals 13 residues. The CDR3 here is CSVVSAAGNTIYF. The CDR3, as DNA: TGCAGCGTTGTTAGCGCAGCTGGAAACACCATATATTTT.

The chain couples TRBV7-9 to TRBJ1-1; D unresolved. The V gene's germline CDR1 is SEHNR and CDR2 FQNEAQ (reference sequence). Trimming cost V 10 bases and J 1 base, with 7 bases left between them. The CDR3 sequence is 11 residues long. The CDR3 DNA follows: TGTGCCATGGGAGGGAACACTGAAGCTTTCTTT. Translated, it gives CAMGGNTEAFF.

The chain's CDR3 is CSASGTGPLLGYGYTF. The CDR3 DNA follows: TGCAGTGCTAGTGGGACAGGGCCCCTACTGGGCTATGGCTACACCTTC. V and J are TRBV20-1 and TRBJ1-2; 9 nucleotides align to TRBD1. Germline-derived CDR1 and CDR2 are DFQATT and SNEGSKA (reference sequence). The CDR3 spans 16 residues. The V segment lost 3 bases and the J segment 4 bases; nucleotides outside the gene matches: 12.

The gene calls are TRBV5-5 and TRBJ2-5; 8 bases are a match to TRBD2. V lost 3 bases and J lost 4; bases outside the gene matches: 11. The V gene's germline CDR1 is SGHKS and CDR2 YYEKEE (reference sequence). The CDR3 totals 16 residues. DNA for the CDR3: TGTGCCAGCAGCTGGGGATCGGGACTAGATATAGAGACCCAGTACTTC. Translated: CASSWGSGLDIETQYF.

J is TRBJ1-4 and V is TRBV29-1; 7 bases are shared with TRBD1. Trimming removed 7 bases from V and 6 bases from J; junction bases left unmatched: 5. Germline loops: CDR1 SQVTM, CDR2 ANQGSEA. CDR3 length: 12 amino acids. CDR3 sequence: CSAGGAYEKLFF. The CDR3 region has the DNA TGCAGCGCAGGGGGGGCGTATGAAAAACTGTTTTTT.

The rearrangement links TRBV7-2 to TRBJ2-7; weak D call: TRBD1 (5 bases). This CDR3 is 13 amino acids long. V lost 4 bases and J lost 3, with 10 bases in between. CDR1 and CDR2 (germline): SGHTA, FQGNSA. The CDR3 here is CASSSRRGYEQYF. The CDR3, as DNA: TGTGCCAGCAGCTCACGTAGGGGCTACGAGCAGTACTTC. Supplemented by reference TRBV7-2 and TRBJ2-7, the full variable domain reads GAGVSQSPSNKVTEKGKDVELRCDPISGHTALYWYRQSLGQGLEFLIYFQGNSAPDKSGLPSDRFSAERTGGSVSTLTIQRTQQEDSAVYLCASSSRRGYEQYFGPGTRLTVT.

The rearrangement uses TRBV19 and TRBJ1-1, with TRBD1 identical over 7 bases. The trim removed 4 bases at V and 0 bases at J, leaving 5 bases unmatched. The CDR3 totals 15 residues. The V gene's germline CDR1 is LNHDA and CDR2 SQIVND (reference sequence). CDR3 sequence: CASSKQGRMNTEAFF. The CDR3 DNA sequence: TGTGCCAGTAGTAAACAGGGGCGCATGAACACTGAAGCTTTCTTT.

V gene TRBV2 combines with J gene TRBJ2-5; perhaps TRBD1 as D (6 bases). Germline loops: CDR1 SNHLY, CDR2 FYNNEI. The CDR3 extends over 12 amino acids. V lost 8 bases to trimming and J lost 4 bases, with 11 bases between them. The CDR3 DNA is TGTGCCAGCGTGGGGGCGGGAGAGACCCAGTACTTC. Protein product: CASVGAGETQYF. The full variable domain, rest sourced from reference TRBV2 and TRBJ2-5, is EPEVTQTPSHQVTQMGQEVILRCVPISNHLYFYWYRQILGQKVEFLVSFYNNEISEKSEIFDDQFSVERPDGSNFTLKIRSTKLEDSAMYFCASVGAGETQYFGPGTRLLVL.

The chain joins TRBV18 to TRBJ2-7; 7 positions agree with TRBD2. The CDR3 covers 15 residues. CDR1 KGHSH and CDR2 LQKENI come from the germline V gene. The V gene end was trimmed by 3 bases and the J gene end by 3 bases; junction bases not matched to a gene: 8. The CDR3 here is CASSPGLELLYEQYF. The DNA for the CDR3 is TGTGCCAGCTCACCTGGACTAGAACTCCTCTACGAGCAGTACTTC. Full variable domain (outside the CDR3, taken from reference TRBV18 and TRBJ2-7): NAGVMQNPRHLVRRRGQEARLRCSPMKGHSHVYWYRQLPEEGLKFMVYLQKENIIDESGMPKERFSAEFPKEGPSILRIQQVVRGDSAAYFCASSPGLELLYEQYFGPGTRLTVT.

This clone is a singleton in its sample. The chain uses TRBV7-2 and TRBJ1-3; D is possibly TRBD1 (6 bases). Trimming took 5 bases from V and 2 from J, leaving 7 bases between them. This CDR3 is built from 13 residues. Per the germline V gene, CDR1 is SGHTA and CDR2 is FQGNSA. DNA of the CDR3: TGTGCCAGCAGCGGGGGCCCTGGAAACACCATATATTTT. Amino acid sequence: CASSGGPGNTIYF.

V is TRBV6-6 and J is TRBJ1-1; TRBD1 might be the D (5 bases). There are 14 residues in the CDR3. In germline, CDR1 is MNHNY, CDR2 SVGAGI (reference sequence). DNA for the CDR3: TGTGCATCGGTCCGGGGGGGGATAAACACTGAAGCTTTCTTT. It specifies CASVRGGINTEAFF.

This clone was observed a single time. This chain uses TRBV19 with TRBJ1-6, with TRBD1 matching over 9 bases. CDR3 length: 14 amino acids. Germline CDR1 is LNHDA and CDR2 is SQIVND (reference sequence). V gave up 9 bases and J gave up 7 bases; unmatched junction bases: 7. The CDR3 nucleotides are TGTGCCAGCACCCGGGACAGGGTGAATTCACCCCTCCACTTT. Its protein product is CASTRDRVNSPLHF.

This clone has only one observation. The gene calls are TRBV27 and TRBJ2-5; TRBD2 is a possible D gene (6 bases). Trimming removed 2 bases at V and 5 bases at J, with 15 bases between. This CDR3 region has 15 residues. The V gene's germline CDR1 is MNHEY and CDR2 SMNVEV (reference sequence). This CDR3 is CASSLTRVRGETQYF. DNA for the CDR3: TGTGCCAGCAGTTTAACCAGGGTTCGGGGGGAGACCCAGTACTTC.

This clone was counted only a few times. J is TRBJ2-7 and V is TRBV5-1, with TRBD1 as a possible D gene (5 bases). Germline assignment: CDR1 SGHRS and CDR2 YFSETQ. Deletions cut 1 base from V and 1 base from J, with 9 bases between. CDR3 length: 14 amino acids. The CDR3 spells CASSLTGPSYEQYF. The CDR3 DNA is TGCGCCAGCAGCTTGACAGGACCTTCCTACGAGCAGTACTTC. Filled out from reference TRBV5-1 and TRBJ2-7, the complete variable domain reads KAGVTQTPRYLIKTRGQQVTLSCSPISGHRSVSWYQQTPGQGLQFLFEYFSETQRNKGNFPGRFSGRQFSNSRSEMNVSTLELGDSALYLCASSLTGPSYEQYFGPGTRLTVT.

This clone occurred a few times. The rearrangement uses TRBV6-2 or TRBV6-3 and TRBJ1-2; D gene uncertain. The CDR3 totals 14 residues. CDR1 is MNHEY, CDR2 SVGEGT, per germline. Trimming left V 2 bases short and J 7 bases short, with 14 bases between. The CDR3 region is CASSYPGFASGYTF. The CDR3 nucleotides read TGTGCCAGCAGTTACCCGGGTTTTGCTAGTGGCTACACCTTC.

The V call is TRBV7-9, the J call TRBJ2-1, with 7 bases fitting TRBD1. The V segment lost 5 bases and the J segment 0 bases; nucleotides outside the gene matches: 13. Looked up from germline, CDR1 is SEHNR and CDR2 is FQNEAQ (reference sequence). This CDR3 contains 18 residues. The CDR3 nucleotides read TGTGCCAGCAGCAAGCGGCGCGCCGGGACAGCCTCCTACAATGAGCAGTTCTTC. Amino acids: CASSKRRAGTASYNEQFF. Full variable domain (outside the CDR3, taken from reference TRBV7-9 and TRBJ2-1): DTGVSQNPRHKITKRGQNVTFRCDPISEHNRLYWYRQTLGQGPEFLTYFQNEAQLEKSRLLSDRFSAERPKGSFSTLEIQRTEQGDSAMYLCASSKRRAGTASYNEQFFGPGTRLTVL.

The J gene is TRBJ1-2, the V gene TRBV5-6, with TRBD1 matching over 7 bases. Germline CDR1 reads SGHDT; CDR2 reads YYEEEE. The V and J ends lost 6 bases and 4 bases, in that order; junction bases with no gene match: 9. There are 14 residues in the CDR3. The DNA of the CDR3 is TGTGCCAGCACCGGGACAGTATCCCCCTATGGCTACACCTTC. Protein product: CASTGTVSPYGYTF.

V is TRBV5-4 and J is TRBJ2-3; 8 bases agree with TRBD2. Looked up from germline, CDR1 is SGHNT and CDR2 is YYREEE (reference sequence). The CDR3 consists of 15 residues. Trimming at V came to 3 bases and at J to 5 bases, leaving 8 bases not matched to a gene. The CDR3 DNA reads TGTGCCAGCAGCTCAGGACTAGCCTTTAAAGATACGCAGTATTTT. Translating gives CASSSGLAFKDTQYF.

This chain uses TRBV12-3 or TRBV12-4 with TRBJ1-1; no definite D call. There are 13 residues in the CDR3. V was shortened by 3 bases and J by 4 bases, with 9 bases between the two germline ends. The CDR3 is CASSFSGFTEAFF. CDR3 nucleotide sequence: TGTGCCAGCAGTTTCTCTGGCTTCACTGAAGCTTTCTTT.

V and J are TRBV7-2 and TRBJ2-1; a weak D match, TRBD2 (5 bases). The CDR3 sequence is 16 residues long. The V end was cut by 6 bases, the J end by 3 bases, with 18 bases between. CDR1 SGHTA and CDR2 FQGNSA come from the germline V gene. The CDR3 bases are TGTGCCAGCAGAGACGGTGGCCGGAGGAGCTACAATGAGCAGTTCTTC. This translates into CASRDGGRRSYNEQFF. The whole variable domain, remainder taken from reference TRBV7-2 and TRBJ2-1, is GAGVSQSPSNKVTEKGKDVELRCDPISGHTALYWYRQSLGQGLEFLIYFQGNSAPDKSGLPSDRFSAERTGGSVSTLTIQRTQQEDSAVYLCASRDGGRRSYNEQFFGPGTRLTVL.